Sequencing of this TCR beta chain was carried out in a study of blood T cell repertoires in COVID-19. Study-wide background: Sites across the United States, Italy and Spain contributed samples from acute and convalescent COVID-19. Nucleic acid was either cDNA or gDNA, and it came from T cells, B-cell-depleted T cells, or PBMCs.

Germline V lookup: CDR1 SGDLS, CDR2 YYNGEE. The CDR3 runs to 16 residues. V lost 4 bases and J lost 0; bases outside the gene matches: 4. The study recruited people aged about 18 to 95 years across around 23 US areas. Original analysis: Estimation of nucleated cell counts was performed using reference gene primer amplification. Only in-frame clones appear in the TCRdb table, and some are missing; sequencing was by immunoSEQ multiplex PCR. The V and J calls and clone size are taken from that table; D and trimming were inferred from the DNA. The data contain 470,000 or so clones, roughly 85% of them seen just once; the ten biggest clones take up almost 2%.

This receptor was taken from a woman aged 18-30 years with acute COVID-19. Material: PBMCs or T cells enriched from blood (not recorded which). The chain carries TRBV9 and TRBJ1-6; 7 nucleotides line up with TRBD1. Written as DNA, the CDR3 is TGTGCCAGCAGCTACGACAGGGACTCCTATAATTCACCCCTCCACTTT. This encodes CASSYDRDSYNSPLHF.